The 30 T cell receptor beta chains below all came from one sample that was sequenced in a study of technical replicates of blood from a handful of donors. The method was immunoSEQ multiplex PCR; TCRdb's version includes in-frame clones alone and lacks a portion of them. Of about 75,000 clones in the sample, approximately 97% were seen once. The sequenced material came from T cells isolated from PBMCs. The origin of the receptors is a human donor in good health.

This chain joins TRBV27 and TRBJ1-5, with D maybe TRBD1 (5 bases). CDR1 and CDR2 from the germline V gene are MNHEY and SMNVEV (reference sequence). V was trimmed by 3 bases and J by 3 bases, leaving 18 bases between them. This CDR3 comprises 17 residues. The CDR3 bases are TGTGCCAGCAGTTTGGGCCAACCGGGACTCATCAATCAGCCCCAGCATTTT. This gives the protein CASSLGQPGLINQPQHF.

This clone was recorded only once. This chain joins TRBV27 and TRBJ1-5; D not certain. Trimming cost V 2 bases and J 1 base, with 15 bases left between them. This CDR3 has 17 residues. Germline V gene data show CDR1 as MNHEY and CDR2 as SMNVEV (reference sequence). CDR3 DNA sequence: TGTGCCAGCAGTTTACGCAGTCCCCTCTTAAGCAATCAGCCCCAGCATTTT. Translating it yields CASSLRSPLLSNQPQHF.

The rearrangement uses TRBV27 and TRBJ1-4; 8 nucleotides agree with TRBD1. V was pared by 6 bases and J by 7 bases, with 7 bases of the junction left unmatched. Germline CDR1 is MNHEY and CDR2 is SMNVEV (reference sequence). The CDR3 has 14 residues. The CDR3, as DNA: TGTGCCAGCAGGGAAGACAGGGGCGGTGAAAAACTGTTTTTT. Translation: CASREDRGGEKLFF. Together with reference TRBV27 and TRBJ1-4, the CDR3 gives the full variable domain: EAQVTQNPRYLITVTGKKLTVTCSQNMNHEYMSWYRQDPGLGLRQIYYSMNVEVTDKGDVPEGYKVSRKEKRNFPLILESPSPNQTSLYFCASREDRGGEKLFFGSGTQLSVL.

The chain combines TRBV5-1 with TRBJ2-3, with 7 positions matching TRBD1. The ends lost 2 bases at V and 3 bases at J; junction bases unmatched: 3. The CDR3 runs 14 residues. CDR1 is SGHRS and CDR2 is YFSETQ in the germline V gene. In DNA form, the CDR3 reads TGCGCCAGCAGCTTCAGGACAGGTACAGATACGCAGTATTTT. This codes for CASSFRTGTDTQYF.

V usage is TRBV25-1 and J usage is TRBJ2-3; 10 nucleotides line up with TRBD1. The CDR3 loop spans 16 amino acids. The V segment lost 9 bases and the J segment 3 bases; nucleotides outside the gene matches: 12. Germline V gene data show CDR1 as MGHDK and CDR2 as SYGVNS. In nucleotides, the CDR3 is TGTGCCAGTTCCCGGCCCGGGACAGGGGAGACAGATACGCAGTATTTT. Its protein product is CASSRPGTGETDTQYF.

This chain uses TRBV9 with TRBJ2-3; 7 bases map to TRBD2. Germline CDR1 SGDLS, CDR2 YYNGEE. The ends lost 2 bases at V and 2 bases at J; junction bases unmatched: 5. The CDR3 sequence is 15 residues long. The chain's CDR3 is CASSVTSTFTDTQYF. CDR3 coding DNA: TGTGCCAGCAGCGTGACTAGCACCTTCACAGATACGCAGTATTTT.

This chain uses TRBV7-2 with TRBJ2-1; 12 bases are a match to TRBD2. V lost 2 bases, J lost 12 bases, and 11 bases stayed unmatched. Germline CDR1 and CDR2: SGHTA and FQGNSA. This CDR3 contains 16 residues. CDR3: CASSLSRASGREGQFF. DNA for the CDR3: TGTGCCAGCAGCTTAAGTAGAGCTAGCGGGAGGGAGGGGCAGTTCTTC.

V is TRBV30 and J is TRBJ2-1; TRBD2 matches at 10 bases. CDR3 length equals 15 residues. The trim removed 0 bases at V and 6 bases at J, leaving 5 bases unmatched. From germline, CDR1 is GTSNPN and CDR2 SVGIG (reference sequence). CDR3 bases: TGTGCCTGGAGTGTACTCGTAGCGGGAGGCAATGAGCAGTTCTTC. Protein product: CAWSVLVAGGNEQFF.

The V call is TRBV7-2, the J call TRBJ2-1; D remains ambiguous. The CDR3 extends over 11 amino acids. CDR1 SGHTA and CDR2 FQGNSA come from the germline V gene. V shed 5 bases and J shed 10 bases, with 9 bases lying between them. CDR3 bases: TGTGCCAGCAGCCTTATCGGGGAGCAGTTCTTC. This gives the protein CASSLIGEQFF.

The chain employs TRBV6-5 and TRBJ1-2; a weak D match, TRBD1 (5 bases). The germline V and J ends were trimmed by 8 bases and 2 bases, with 9 bases remaining between them. The CDR3 runs 12 residues. Germline loops: CDR1 MNHEY, CDR2 SVGAGI. The CDR3 sequence is CASGAPNYGYTF. CDR3 DNA sequence: TGTGCCAGCGGGGCCCCAAACTATGGCTACACCTTC.

This chain uses TRBV6-5 with TRBJ2-2; perhaps TRBD2 as D (5 bases). The germline V and J ends were trimmed by 6 bases and 3 bases, with 11 bases remaining between them. The CDR3 spans 14 residues. Germline CDR1 and CDR2: MNHEY and SVGAGI. This CDR3 is CASRAEGYTGELFF. The CDR3 DNA sequence: TGTGCCAGCAGGGCCGAGGGTTACACCGGGGAGCTGTTTTTT.

The chain recombines TRBV7-2 with TRBJ2-7, with 8 bases identical to TRBD2. Germline CDR1 reads SGHTA; CDR2 reads FQGNSA. The V gene end was trimmed by 4 bases and the J gene end by 3 bases; junction bases not matched to a gene: 8. The CDR3 contains 15 residues. The CDR3 DNA is TGTGCCAGCAGCTCGCAAGCGGGAGTAAGCTACGAGCAGTACTTC. Protein: CASSSQAGVSYEQYF. Looking up the rest from reference TRBV7-2 and TRBJ2-7 gives the full variable domain: GAGVSQSPSNKVTEKGKDVELRCDPISGHTALYWYRQSLGQGLEFLIYFQGNSAPDKSGLPSDRFSAERTGGSVSTLTIQRTQQEDSAVYLCASSSQAGVSYEQYFGPGTRLTVT.

V usage is TRBV6-5 and J usage is TRBJ2-1; D is unresolved. CDR3 length: 14 amino acids. The germline CDR1 and CDR2 sequences are MNHEY and SVGAGI. V lost 5 bases and J 0 bases, leaving 8 bases between the germline ends. DNA of the CDR3: TGTGCCAGCAGTCGGTTTAGCTCCTACAATGAGCAGTTCTTC. This sequence encodes CASSRFSSYNEQFF.

V gene TRBV7-8 combines with J gene TRBJ1-2, with D possibly TRBD1 on 5 matching bases. Trimming left V 7 bases short and J 6 bases short, with 18 bases between. Germline V gives CDR1 SGHVS, CDR2 FQNEAQ. CDR3 length: 14 amino acids. The CDR3 is CASTLRGEGDGYTF. CDR3 nucleotide sequence: TGTGCCAGCACCCTCCGGGGGGAAGGCGATGGCTACACCTTC.

The chain employs TRBV27 and TRBJ1-5; the D is unclear. Germline-derived CDR1 and CDR2 are MNHEY and SMNVEV (reference sequence). CDR3 length: 13 amino acids. V lost 1 base and J 5 bases, leaving 6 bases between the germline ends. The CDR3: CASSLFLDQPQHF. In nucleotides, the CDR3 is TGTGCCAGCAGTTTATTCCTAGATCAGCCCCAGCATTTT.

V is TRBV28 and J is TRBJ1-2; D call uncertain. Trimming pared 3 bases from V and 6 bases from J, leaving 11 bases between. The CDR3 spans 13 residues. Germline CDR1 reads MDHEN; CDR2 reads SYDVKM. This CDR3 is CASSFVSAHGYTF. CDR3 nucleotide sequence: TGTGCCAGCAGTTTCGTCAGTGCTCATGGCTACACCTTC.

The V and J genes are TRBV30 and TRBJ1-5; possible D gene TRBD1, 5 bases. Looked up from germline, CDR1 is GTSNPN and CDR2 is SVGIG (reference sequence). V lost 8 bases to trimming and J lost 5 bases, with 16 bases between them. This CDR3 is built from 13 residues. The CDR3 loop reads CATKGTGDQPQHF. DNA of the CDR3: TGTGCCACCAAGGGGACTGGTGATCAGCCCCAGCATTTT.

J is TRBJ1-2 and V is TRBV25-1; TRBD1 might be the D (5 bases). V lost 1 base and J lost 10, with 13 bases in between. The CDR3 length is 13 residues. From germline, CDR1 is MGHDK and CDR2 SYGVNS. This chain's CDR3 is CASSESQENDYTF. The CDR3 coding sequence is TGTGCCAGCAGTGAATCACAGGAAAATGACTACACCTTC.

The CDR3 region has the DNA TGTGCCAGCAGCTTTGGGATTATGACGCAGGGCCCGTCCTACGAGCAGTACTTC. Protein: CASSFGIMTQGPSYEQYF. The chain carries TRBV5-8 and TRBJ2-7; tentative D call: TRBD1 (5 bases). The CDR3 consists of 18 residues. Germline lookup yields CDR1 SGHTS and CDR2 YDEGEE. V was pared by 2 bases and J by 1 base, with 22 bases between.

Worth noting for this clone: One end of the junction is discordant with germline, which a read error may explain. The chain couples TRBV27 to TRBJ2-7; 10 bases are a match to TRBD1. The CDR3 has 16 amino acids. Germline CDR1 is MNHEY and CDR2 is SMNVEV (reference sequence). The CDR3 bases are TGTGCCAGCAGCTTATTAACCGGGACAGGGGTCATCGAGCAGTACTTC. Its protein product is CASSLLTGTGVIEQYF.

This chain uses TRBV21-1 with TRBJ2-7; the DNA was not compared with TRBD1, the D call given in the table. TRBV21-1 is given as a pseudogene. The CDR3 consists of 12 residues. The CDR3 DNA is TGTGCCAGCAGAAAAGTGGGCGACGAGCAGTACTTC. Translating gives CASRKVGDEQYF.

V is TRBV30 and J is TRBJ2-3; TRBD2 aligns across 7 bases. V dropped 4 bases and J dropped 1; count of bases not matched to a gene: 11. The CDR3 length is 16 residues. Germline CDR1 is GTSNPN and CDR2 is SVGIG (reference sequence). The CDR3 sequence: CAWTGGYSHRTDTQYF. The CDR3 nucleotides are TGTGCCTGGACGGGGGGTTACTCCCATCGCACAGATACGCAGTATTTT.

This chain links TRBV5-1 with TRBJ2-2; perhaps TRBD2 as D (6 bases). CDR1 and CDR2 (germline): SGHRS, YFSETQ. Between the trimmed V and J ends, which lost 4 bases and 7 bases, there was a span of 17 bases. This CDR3 spans 15 amino acids. CDR3 loop: CASSVTGGLGGELFF. As DNA, the CDR3 is TGCGCCAGCAGCGTCACCGGGGGATTGGGCGGGGAGCTGTTTTTT.

The DNA for the CDR3 is TGTGCCAGCAGCTTACTCGTCGACGAGCAGTACTTC. Encoded protein: CASSLLVDEQYF. The chain employs TRBV7-2 and TRBJ2-7; D is unresolved. The CDR3 sequence is 12 residues long. V dropped 2 bases and J dropped 5 bases, with 7 bases sitting between them. From germline, CDR1 is SGHTA and CDR2 FQGNSA.

The gene calls are TRBV4-1 and TRBJ2-7, with 8 bases that match TRBD1. The CDR3 sequence is 17 residues long. The germline V gene encodes CDR1 MGHRA and CDR2 YSYEKL. Trimming removed 3 bases from V and 6 bases from J; junction bases left unmatched: 16. This CDR3 is CASSQNRGQGLISEQYF. For the CDR3, the DNA is TGCGCCAGCAGCCAGAACCGAGGACAGGGTCTCATCTCCGAGCAGTACTTC.

The rearrangement links TRBV27 to TRBJ2-7, with TRBD2 identical over 8 bases. V lost 5 bases, J lost 1 base, and 7 bases stayed unmatched. The CDR3 spans 15 residues. Per the germline V gene, CDR1 is MNHEY and CDR2 is SMNVEV (reference sequence). The CDR3 DNA sequence: TGTGCCAGCAGTAAAGGACTAGCCGGTTCCTACGAGCAGTACTTC. Protein product: CASSKGLAGSYEQYF.

This sequence joins TRBV10-1 and TRBJ2-2, with 10 bases lining up with TRBD2. The CDR3 runs 18 residues. J was trimmed by 7 bases and V by 5 bases; bases with no gene match: 16. Per germline, CDR1 WNHNN and CDR2 SYGVQD (reference sequence). CDR3 nucleotide sequence: TGCGCCAGCAGTTTGACCTCTAGCGGGAGTCTCTTCGGCGGGGAGCTGTTTTTT. Translated, it gives CASSLTSSGSLFGGELFF.

The V and J genes are TRBV19 and TRBJ2-7; weak D call: TRBD1 (6 bases). The germline V gene encodes CDR1 LNHDA and CDR2 SQIVND (reference sequence). V lost 4 bases, J lost 2 bases, and 9 bases lay in between. CDR3 size: 13 residues. The CDR3 is CASSRDNPYEQYF. CDR3 bases: TGTGCCAGTAGTAGGGACAATCCCTACGAGCAGTACTTC.

The genes are TRBV5-4 and TRBJ2-1; tentatively, D is TRBD1 (6 bases). Germline V CDR1 and CDR2: SGHNT, YYREEE (reference sequence). Trimming shortened V by 0 bases and J by 6 bases, and 10 bases separated the two germline ends. The CDR3 is 14 residues long. CDR3 residues: CASSLGGTLNEQFF. CDR3 in DNA: TGTGCCAGCAGCTTGGGTGGGACACTCAATGAGCAGTTCTTC.

J is TRBJ2-5 and V is TRBV6-5, with D possibly matching TRBD2 (5 bases). Between the trimmed V and J ends, which lost 6 bases and 3 bases, there was a span of 17 bases. The germline CDR1 and CDR2 sequences are MNHEY and SVGAGI. CDR3 length equals 15 residues. CDR3 in amino acids: CASSQNGLQEETQYF. As DNA, the CDR3 is TGTGCCAGCAGCCAAAACGGACTTCAAGAAGAGACCCAGTACTTC.